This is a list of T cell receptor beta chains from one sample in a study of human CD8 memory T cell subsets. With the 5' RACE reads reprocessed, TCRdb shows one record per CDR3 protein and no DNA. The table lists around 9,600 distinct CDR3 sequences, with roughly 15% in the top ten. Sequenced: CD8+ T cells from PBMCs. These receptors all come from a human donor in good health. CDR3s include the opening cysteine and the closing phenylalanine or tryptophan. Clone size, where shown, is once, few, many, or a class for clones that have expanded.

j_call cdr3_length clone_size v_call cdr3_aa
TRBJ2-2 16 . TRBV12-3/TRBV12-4 CASSPYSRWNTGELFF
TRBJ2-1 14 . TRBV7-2 CASSPGIRNYEQFF
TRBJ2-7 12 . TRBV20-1 CSARAEGYEQYF
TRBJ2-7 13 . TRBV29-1 CSVELGYGNEQYF
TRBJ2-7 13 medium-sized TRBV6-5 CASIGQASYEQYF
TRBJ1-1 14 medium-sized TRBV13 CASSQGAGRTEAFF
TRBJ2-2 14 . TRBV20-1 CSAHYDTNTGELFF
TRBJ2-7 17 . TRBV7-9 CASSPRGTGFISYEQYF
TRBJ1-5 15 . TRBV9 CASSVADSFNQPQHF
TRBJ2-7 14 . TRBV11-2 CASSFSSGVDEQYF
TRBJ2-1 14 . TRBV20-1 CSATLAAYHNEQFF
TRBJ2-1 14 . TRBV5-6 CASSPQTGGNEQFF
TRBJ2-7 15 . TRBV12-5 CASGLAGTGAYEQYF
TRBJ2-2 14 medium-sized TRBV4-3 CASSQAERAGELFF
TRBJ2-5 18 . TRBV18 CASSHGQVSESLVRTQYF
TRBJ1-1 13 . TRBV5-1 CASSHGTGFEAFF
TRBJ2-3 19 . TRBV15 CATSRQAISGSLSKDTQYF
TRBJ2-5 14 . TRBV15 CATSRVASLETQYF
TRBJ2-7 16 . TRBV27 CASSPLISGLSYEQYF
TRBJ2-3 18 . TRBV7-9 CASSHGLAGYPSTDTQYF
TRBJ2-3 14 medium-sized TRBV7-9 CASSLEGTTDTQYF
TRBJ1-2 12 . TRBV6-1 CASSTGLYGYTF
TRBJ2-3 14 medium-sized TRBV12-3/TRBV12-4 CASRAVAGTDTQYF
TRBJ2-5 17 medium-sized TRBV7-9 CASSPVDRDYNQETQYF
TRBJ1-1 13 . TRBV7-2 CASSLGTHTEAFF
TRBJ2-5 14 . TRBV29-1 CSVTYTGPQETQYF
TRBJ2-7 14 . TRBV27 CASSPGRTLYEQYF
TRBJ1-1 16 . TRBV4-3 CASSQDSGPVNTEAFF
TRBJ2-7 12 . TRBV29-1 CSVVGGIYEQYF
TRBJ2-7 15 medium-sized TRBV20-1 CSAREGHLVSYEQYF
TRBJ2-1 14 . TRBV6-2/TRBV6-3 CASSYPGGLNEQFF
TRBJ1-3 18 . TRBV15 CATSPLGQGASSGNTIYF
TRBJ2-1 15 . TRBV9 CASSAGPSGYNEQFF
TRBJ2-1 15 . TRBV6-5 CASSQGLEAQNEQFF
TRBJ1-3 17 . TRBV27 CASSLFSPGPSGNTIYF
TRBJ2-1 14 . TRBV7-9 CASSSGLVNNEQFF
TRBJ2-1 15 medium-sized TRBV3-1 CASSQVGGGRNEQFF
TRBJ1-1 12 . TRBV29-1 CSVPGGNTEAFF
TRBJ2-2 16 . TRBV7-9 CASSFGLTGWDGELFF
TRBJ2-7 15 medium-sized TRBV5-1 CASSLEGQVVNEQYF
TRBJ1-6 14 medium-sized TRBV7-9 CASSPGQGNSPLHF
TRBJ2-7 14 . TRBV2 CASLTDRGNYEQYF
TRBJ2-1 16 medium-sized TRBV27 CASSFSLAGPGNEQFF
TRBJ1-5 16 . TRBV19 CASSGSRGHKNQPQHF
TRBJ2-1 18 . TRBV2 CASRGGLAGLSSYNEQFF